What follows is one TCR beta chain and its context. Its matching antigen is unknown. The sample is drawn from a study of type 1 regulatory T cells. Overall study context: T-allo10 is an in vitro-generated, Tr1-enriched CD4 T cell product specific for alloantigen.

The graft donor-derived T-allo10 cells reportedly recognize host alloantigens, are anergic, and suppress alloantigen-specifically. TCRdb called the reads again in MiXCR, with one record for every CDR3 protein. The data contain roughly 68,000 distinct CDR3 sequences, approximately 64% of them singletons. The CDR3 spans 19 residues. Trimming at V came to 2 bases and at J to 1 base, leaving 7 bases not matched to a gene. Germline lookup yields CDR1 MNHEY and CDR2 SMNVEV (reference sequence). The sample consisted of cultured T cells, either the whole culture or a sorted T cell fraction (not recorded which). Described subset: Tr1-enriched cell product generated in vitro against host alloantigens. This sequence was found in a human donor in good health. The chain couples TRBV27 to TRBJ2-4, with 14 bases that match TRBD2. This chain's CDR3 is CASSLAGLAGDGAKNIQYF. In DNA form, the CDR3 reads TGTGCCAGCAGTTTAGCGGGACTAGCGGGAGATGGGGCCAAAAACATTCAGTACTTC.